This T cell receptor beta chain was sequenced in a study of OX40 agonist ivuxolimab in advanced cancers. For the study at large: Participants, 65% to 85% male, averaged approximately 56 years of age, ranging from roughly 20 to 85.

A word on this clone: Its antigen is undetermined.

Generated by immunoSEQ multiplex PCR, the TCRdb table keeps only in-frame clones and is missing some. Among about 48,000 clones, around 83% were seen once, and the ten largest hold 9.9%. General observations from the study: Expanded clones were, on average, more numerous in CD8+ T cells than in CD4+. The antigen specificity of the peripheral T cells (those that were expanded) was not determined.

This CDR3 region has 15 residues. The V gene end was trimmed by 6 bases and the J gene end by 1 base; junction bases not matched to a gene: 6. CDR1 and CDR2 (germline): MDHEN, SYDVKM. The investigators sampled blood at baseline, at cycle 4 day 1, and at cycle 7 day 1. The sequencing used CD4+ or CD8+ T cells sorted from blood, collected in a trial of the OX40 agonist ivuxolimab. The TCR comes from an adult with an advanced solid tumor such as melanoma, head and neck, liver or kidney cancer. The chain has TRBV28 and TRBJ2-7; 10 nucleotides line up with TRBD1. DNA for the CDR3: TGTGCCAGCAGGAGACAGGGGGCTCGGTCCTACGAGCAGTACTTC. This encodes CASRRQGARSYEQYF. The full variable domain, its missing parts supplied by reference TRBV28 and TRBJ2-7, is DVKVTQSSRYLVKRTGEKVFLECVQDMDHENMFWYRQDPGLGLRLIYFSYDVKMKEKGDIPEGYSVSREKKERFSLILESASTNQTSMYLCASRRQGARSYEQYFGPGTRLTVT.